This T cell receptor beta chain was identified in a study of CD8+CD57+ T cells in acquired aplastic anemia. Study context: Where healthy donors were concerned, CD4+ cells averaged about 10 million reads. Findings and caveats of the study: Shared by patients and controls, approximately 29 CD8+ CDR3s were abundant in patients.

Genomic DNA was employed as the template in profiling TCR beta VDJ and CDR3. From the reads, TCRdb called clonotypes with MiXCR, one entry per CDR3 protein. The profile covers about 400,000 distinct CDR3 sequences, with around 72% appearing a single time and 3% to 5% taken by the ten largest. The CDR3 extends over 14 amino acids. Germline lookup yields CDR1 SGHVS and CDR2 FNYEAQ. Trimming took off 1 base at V and 5 bases at J, with 8 bases between the two ends. This clonotype appeared once. Its antigen is as yet unknown. Sequencing was carried out using sorted CD4+, CD8+, or CD8+CD57+ T cells (not recorded which) from PBMCs. The TCR comes from a human donor in good health, serving as a control. The rearrangement joins TRBV7-6 to TRBJ2-2; D call uncertain. The CDR3 nucleotides read TGTGCCAGCAGCTTAGTAGGGCAGACCGGGGAGCTGTTTTTT. Translating it yields CASSLVGQTGELFF.